This T cell receptor (beta chain) appears in the sequencing data of a study of identical twins. Study-wide findings and caveats: Out-of-frame sharing of TCR alpha in monozygotic twins was underestimated by models. Abundant beta clonotypes from cord blood bore fewer insertions; memory repertoires lacked this pattern.

This clonotype was recorded a few times. No antigen is known for it. A template switching step contributed a universal primer site, while unique molecular identifiers were present in the cDNA. TCRdb processed the 5' RACE reads anew with MiXCR; each CDR3 protein has one entry. The sample consists of over 550,000 distinct CDR3 sequences, just over 7% of them appearing once. The same sample was also used in a study of yellow fever vaccine responses in identical twins. In that study: The T cell response to vaccination in identical twins was reportedly partly convergent and partly personalized.

Specimen: PBMCs. The TCR originated in a woman younger than 35 in good health.

In DNA, the CDR3 is TGTGCCAGCAGCCTCGGGCGGGACTACGAGCAGTACTTC. Encoded protein: CASSLGRDYEQYF. V gene TRBV2 combines with J gene TRBJ2-7; possible D gene TRBD2, 6 bases. This CDR3 spans 13 amino acids. V was cut by 6 bases and J by 3 bases, with 12 bases left in between. CDR1 is SNHLY and CDR2 is FYNNEI in the germline V gene.